Listed here is a single TCR beta chain. Its specific antigen is unknown. No base quality values were provided; no much bigger clone lies one nucleotide off. For sequencing of the TCRbeta CDR3 region, genomic DNA was extracted from the sorted cells. The immunoSEQ Assay was used for sequencing of TCRbeta CDR3 regions. Here the immuneACCESS table is served through TCRdb, limited to in-frame sequences with V and J called. Missing clones are a known gap in these copies; in checked studies unresolved V genes cover under half, and the rest lacks a known reason. The sample table shows roughly 34,000 clones, and over 60% are seen once. Approximately 19% of the sample goes to the ten largest clones. Including the terminal cysteine and phenylalanine, the CDR3 comprises 14 residues. Just CDR3 DNA is preserved here, 42 bases in frame from base 1. CDR1 and CDR2 (MDHEN, SYDVKM) derive from the germline V gene. This sample was included in a study of OX40 agonist ivuxolimab in advanced cancers. A note on the overall study: Ivuxolimab, which targeted the costimulatory receptor OX40 (CD134), was an agonistic, fully human IgG2 monoclonal antibody. The paper describes the monotherapy dose-escalation part (N ≈ 52 patients) of the phase I trial of ivuxolimab. Partial responses occurred in three dose-escalation patients, of whom one had hepatocellular carcinoma and two had cutaneous melanoma. Of the approximately 54 dose-escalation patients, hepatocellular carcinoma was present in roughly 19, melanoma in around 15, renal cell carcinoma in 9 and head and neck cancer in 9. Intravenous ivuxolimab was administered to patients every 2 weeks at six dose levels: 0.01, 0.1, 0.3, 1.5, 3 and 10 mg/kg. The purpose of peripheral TCRbeta sequencing was to test whether ivuxolimab changed TCR sequence diversity and led to clonal T-cell expansion. In the dose-escalation cohort, around four fifths of patients were male, and the mean age was approximately 60 years with a range of roughly 23 to 79. Prior anti-PD-1, anti-PD-L1 or anti-CTLA-4 therapy was permitted, and approximately 39% of dose-escalation patients had received checkpoint inhibitors. The full study reports these points: After ivuxolimab, expanded clones were on average more numerous among CD8+ T cells than among CD4+ T cells. The antigen specificity of the clonally expanded peripheral T cells was not determined. At doses from 0.1 to 3.0 mg/kg, clonal expansion was seen in both CD4+ and CD8+ blood T cells between baseline and week 6. Low levels of normalized T-cell clonal expansion were also seen in some nonresponding patients. Partial responders in the 0.1-3.0 mg/kg groups had among the lowest normalized peripheral clonal expansion, especially among CD8+ T cells.

The trial excluded patients who had a history of autoimmune disease or who were on systemic immunosuppression. Peripheral blood for TCR sequencing was collected from all dose cohorts at baseline, on cycle 4 day 1, and on cycle 7 day 1. Samples came from an open-label, multicenter, first-in-human phase I dose-escalation trial of ivuxolimab. The trial enrolled adults with locally advanced or metastatic head and neck squamous cell, hepatocellular, melanoma or renal cell carcinoma. CD4+ and CD8+ T cells were sorted separately from peripheral blood before TCR sequencing. The clonotype comes from an adult with an advanced solid tumor such as melanoma, head and neck, liver or kidney cancer. The chain employs TRBV28 and TRBJ2-5, with the D gene uncertain. The J call is doubtful: the DNA matches TRBJ2-7 better. The sample here was CD4+ or CD8+ T cells sorted from blood, taken in a trial of the OX40 agonist ivuxolimab. Here is the DNA: TGTGCCAGCACGGGCCGCGGTCAATCCTACGAGCAGTACTTC. Translated, this gives CASTGRGQSYEQYF.